Following are 28 T cell receptor beta chains from one sample sequenced in a study of beta chain features in type 1 diabetes. The entirety of the isolated RNA underwent reverse transcription, so expressed TCRB transcripts were sequenced. This table comes from immunoSEQ multiplex PCR, and its TCRdb copy is limited to in-frame clones, with some not included. The repertoire consists of around 300,000 clones, with 8% to 13% occurring once and the leading ten covering under 0.02%. Sequenced: naive CD4+ T cells from blood. Receptors were obtained from a woman younger than 45 in good health.

This clone was detected a few times. The chain has TRBV5-1 and TRBJ2-7, with 13 bases identical to TRBD2. In germline, CDR1 is SGHRS, CDR2 YFSETQ. Trimming cost V 6 bases and J 4 bases; bases outside gene matches: 7. The CDR3 extends over 15 amino acids. The CDR3, as DNA: TGCGCCAGCAAACGACTAGCGGGAGGAGAATACGAGCAGTACTTC. It codes for CASKRLAGGEYEQYF.

The rearrangement uses TRBV7-2 and TRBJ1-1; 11 bases agree with TRBD1. The germline V gene has CDR1 SGHTA and CDR2 FQGNSA. V trimming: 1 base; J trimming: 1 base; junction bases outside the gene matches: 2. The CDR3 runs to 16 residues. CDR3 loop: CASSLVGTGGNTEAFF. The CDR3 DNA reads TGTGCCAGCAGCTTAGTTGGGACAGGGGGGAACACTGAAGCTTTCTTT.

This clone turned up a few times. V and J are TRBV5-1 and TRBJ2-2; TRBD2 aligns across 10 bases. CDR1 and CDR2 from the germline V gene are SGHRS and YFSETQ. The CDR3 runs to 14 residues. The V gene end was trimmed by 4 bases and the J gene end by 6 bases; junction bases not matched to a gene: 3. The CDR3 is CASSGLAGAGELFF. CDR3 in DNA: TGCGCCAGCAGCGGTCTAGCGGGAGCCGGGGAGCTGTTTTTT.

This clone was seen only a few times. The rearrangement links TRBV9 to TRBJ2-1; 14 bases align to TRBD2. CDR3 length equals 16 residues. The V segment lost 4 bases and the J segment 9 bases; nucleotides outside the gene matches: 9. Germline assignment: CDR1 SGDLS and CDR2 YYNGEE. The CDR3 bases are TGTGCCAGCAGCACTAGACTAGCGGGAGGGCCTTCTGAGCAGTTCTTC. Its protein product is CASSTRLAGGPSEQFF.

The chain couples TRBV10-3 to TRBJ2-7; the D gene is possibly TRBD1 (5 bases). Trimming removed 10 bases at V and 4 bases at J, with 17 bases between. Germline V CDR1 and CDR2: ENHRY, SYGVKD. This CDR3 contains 13 residues. The CDR3: CATNKQVRYEQYF. As DNA, the CDR3 is TGTGCCACCAATAAACAGGTTCGGTACGAGCAGTACTTC.

In this sample, this clone turned up a few times. The same CDR3 also results from other DNA sequences found in this sample. V is TRBV5-4 and J is TRBJ2-2; D is unclear. Germline values: CDR1 SGHNT, CDR2 YYREEE (reference sequence). The CDR3 totals 14 residues. The ends were cut back, 0 bases at V and 1 base at J, with 4 bases in the middle. CDR3 protein: CASSLGQNTGELFF. The CDR3 region has the DNA TGTGCCAGCAGCTTGGGGCAGAACACCGGGGAGCTGTTTTTT.

This CDR3 reads CASNRDIGETQYF. The CDR3 nucleotides are TGCGCCAGCAACAGGGATATAGGGGAGACCCAGTACTTC. This chain joins TRBV4-3 and TRBJ2-5, with D possibly being TRBD1 (6 bases). V lost 7 bases and J lost 5, with 14 bases in between. Germline V gene sequence: CDR1 LGHNA, CDR2 YSLEER. This CDR3 spans 13 amino acids.

This clone was counted between two and nine times. The chain combines TRBV2 with TRBJ1-3; D unresolved. Germline CDR1 SNHLY, CDR2 FYNNEI. The length of the CDR3 is 16 residues. V shed 6 bases and J shed 0 bases, with 15 bases lying between them. As DNA, the CDR3 is TGTGCCAGCAGCCGAGGTGGAGTTTACTCTGGAAACACCATATATTTT. Its protein is CASSRGGVYSGNTIYF.

This rearrangement joins TRBV7-9 to TRBJ2-7; 10 bases agree with TRBD2. This CDR3 region has 15 residues. Looked up from germline, CDR1 is SEHNR and CDR2 is FQNEAQ (reference sequence). The ends lost 0 bases at V and 3 bases at J; junction bases unmatched: 2. CDR3: CASSLAGTSVYEQYF. In DNA, the CDR3 is TGTGCCAGCAGCTTAGCGGGGACTAGCGTCTACGAGCAGTACTTC. The full variable domain, its missing parts supplied by reference TRBV7-9 and TRBJ2-7, is DTGVSQNPRHKITKRGQNVTFRCDPISEHNRLYWYRQTLGQGPEFLTYFQNEAQLEKSRLLSDRFSAERPKGSFSTLEIQRTEQGDSAMYLCASSLAGTSVYEQYFGPGTRLTVT.

The V gene is TRBV7-2, the J gene TRBJ2-4, with TRBD2 identical over 8 bases. The CDR3 sequence is 15 residues long. Germline CDR1 and CDR2: SGHTA and FQGNSA. V gave up 4 bases and J gave up 6 bases; unmatched junction bases: 8. CDR3 in amino acids: CASSSPPGGGNIQYF. CDR3 coding DNA: TGTGCCAGCAGCTCCCCCCCCGGGGGGGGAAACATTCAGTACTTC.

This clone was found a few times. V and J are TRBV5-1 and TRBJ2-1; TRBD2 matches 10 bases. There are 18 residues in the CDR3. V lost 3 bases and J lost 0; bases outside the gene matches: 9. Germline CDR1 and CDR2: SGHRS and YFSETQ. The CDR3 is CASSYGLTSGFSYNEQFF. In DNA, the CDR3 is TGCGCCAGCAGCTACGGGCTGACTAGCGGGTTCTCCTACAATGAGCAGTTCTTC.

This clone was counted between two and nine times. The genes are TRBV6-6 and TRBJ1-5; 7 bases match TRBD1. V dropped 0 bases and J dropped 2; count of bases not matched to a gene: 4. The length of the CDR3 is 16 residues. Germline assignment: CDR1 MNHNY and CDR2 SVGAGI (reference sequence). CDR3 nucleotides: TGTGCCAGCAGTTACTCAGGGGGCTCGGGCAATCAGCCCCAGCATTTT. This translates into CASSYSGGSGNQPQHF.

This clone appeared a few times. This rearrangement joins TRBV9 to TRBJ2-1; D call uncertain. V shed 0 bases and J shed 4 bases, with 5 bases lying between them. Germline CDR1 reads SGDLS; CDR2 reads YYNGEE. This CDR3 is 13 amino acids long. CDR3 nucleotide sequence: TGTGCCAGCAGCGTAGGCGTGTACAATGAGCAGTTCTTC. As protein: CASSVGVYNEQFF.

The table lists this clone with a few counts. The chain couples TRBV7-2 to TRBJ2-5; D remains ambiguous. The V end lost 1 base, the J end lost 3 bases, and 12 bases lay between the germline ends. CDR3 size: 15 residues. Germline V lookup: CDR1 SGHTA, CDR2 FQGNSA. The CDR3 DNA reads TGTGCCAGCAGCTTAGAAATAGGCAGGAAAGAGACCCAGTACTTC. It encodes CASSLEIGRKETQYF.

CDR3 nucleotides: TGCAGCGTTGAAGAAACGGGGGGGGACGAGCAGTACTTC. Amino acids: CSVEETGGDEQYF. This rearrangement joins TRBV29-1 to TRBJ2-5; 8 nucleotides agree with TRBD2. The end of the DNA fits TRBJ2-7 better, so the J call may be wrong. CDR3 size: 13 residues. The germline V gene encodes CDR1 SQVTM and CDR2 ANQGSEA.

This clone was detected a few times. The rearrangement uses TRBV9 and TRBJ2-1; D not certain. CDR3 length: 13 residues. In germline, CDR1 is SGDLS, CDR2 YYNGEE. V dropped 0 bases and J dropped 10 bases, with 11 bases sitting between them. The CDR3 loop is CASSVVGSKEQFF. The CDR3 DNA reads as TGTGCCAGCAGCGTAGTCGGGTCGAAGGAGCAGTTCTTC. Full variable domain (rest looked up from reference TRBV9 and TRBJ2-1): DSGVTQTPKHLITATGQRVTLRCSPRSGDLSVYWYQQSLDQGLQFLIQYYNGEERAKGNILERFSAQQFPDLHSELNLSSLELGDSALYFCASSVVGSKEQFFGPGTRLTVL.

The rearrangement links TRBV28 to TRBJ2-3; TRBD1 is a possible D gene (6 bases). Germline CDR1 MDHEN, CDR2 SYDVKM. V dropped 6 bases and J dropped 6 bases, with 19 bases sitting between them. The CDR3 sequence is 15 residues long. CDR3 residues: CASRFRAGVRDTQYF. Here the CDR3 DNA reads TGTGCCAGCAGGTTTAGGGCAGGGGTGAGGGATACGCAGTATTTT.

The chain couples TRBV6-1 to TRBJ1-2, with 10 bases aligning to TRBD1. Unmatched junction bases numbered 10, after V lost 7 bases and J lost 8 bases. The CDR3 loop spans 14 amino acids. The germline CDR1 and CDR2 sequences are MNHNS and SASEGT. In DNA, the CDR3 is TGTGCCAGCACCCAAGGGGGGACAGGGGACGGCTACACCTTC. Its protein product is CASTQGGTGDGYTF.

This clone was counted only a few times. The chain links TRBV7-9 to TRBJ2-7, with D maybe TRBD1 (5 bases). Trimming cost V 5 bases and J 7 bases, with 15 bases left between them. The CDR3 runs 13 residues. The germline gives CDR1 SEHNR, CDR2 FQNEAQ (reference sequence). The CDR3: CASSLDNPYEQYF. The CDR3 DNA is TGTGCCAGCAGCCTGGACAACCCGTATGAGCAGTACTTC.

This clone appeared a few times. V is TRBV2 and J is TRBJ2-2; 10 positions agree with TRBD2. In germline, CDR1 is SNHLY, CDR2 FYNNEI. The CDR3 extends over 15 amino acids. V lost 5 bases, J lost 5 bases, and 5 bases stayed unmatched. The CDR3 here is CASSWGLARTGELFF. As DNA, the CDR3 is TGTGCCAGCAGTTGGGGACTAGCGAGGACCGGGGAGCTGTTTTTT.

This clone was seen a handful of times. The gene calls are TRBV19 and TRBJ2-7, with TRBD1 matching 11 bases. V lost 6 bases and J lost 0; bases outside the gene matches: 4. The CDR3 totals 15 residues. Germline values: CDR1 LNHDA, CDR2 SQIVND (reference sequence). The CDR3 here is CASSRTGGNSYEQYF. Written as DNA, the CDR3 is TGTGCCAGTAGCCGGACAGGGGGCAACTCCTACGAGCAGTACTTC.

The gene calls are TRBV30 and TRBJ1-5; the match to TRBD1 covers 9 bases. Germline CDR1 is GTSNPN and CDR2 is SVGIG (reference sequence). Trimming cost V 3 bases and J 3 bases; bases outside gene matches: 6. This CDR3 has 15 amino acids. CDR3 protein: CAWSEQQGANQPQHF. The CDR3 nucleotides read TGTGCCTGGAGCGAGCAACAGGGGGCCAATCAGCCCCAGCATTTT.

V usage is TRBV19 and J usage is TRBJ2-5; possible D gene TRBD1, 6 bases. Germline V CDR1 and CDR2: LNHDA, SQIVND (reference sequence). The V gene lost 1 base and the J gene lost 4 bases, with 13 bases spanning the gap. The CDR3 is 15 residues long. The CDR3 DNA sequence: TGTGCCAGTAGTATAGCGAGTGCAGGGGTAGAGACCCAGTACTTC. It encodes CASSIASAGVETQYF.

The genes are TRBV11-2 and TRBJ2-7; maybe TRBD2 (6 bases). Germline CDR1 reads SGHAT; CDR2 reads FQNNGV. The CDR3 extends over 13 amino acids. Trimming cost V 3 bases and J 3 bases, with 9 bases left between them. The CDR3 here is CASSLGDFYEQYF. CDR3 nucleotide sequence: TGTGCCAGCAGCTTGGGGGACTTCTACGAGCAGTACTTC.

This chain uses TRBV30 with TRBJ2-7; 9 positions agree with TRBD1. The junction had 8 bases not matched to a gene; V was cut back by 0 bases and J by 5 bases. CDR3 length: 15 amino acids. Looked up from germline, CDR1 is GTSNPN and CDR2 is SVGIG (reference sequence). The CDR3 bases are TGTGCCTGGAGTGTTTTCGGGACAGGGTTGCACGAGCAGTACTTC. This sequence encodes CAWSVFGTGLHEQYF.

This clone was observed a few times. The chain has TRBV7-2 and TRBJ2-7, with 9 bases matching TRBD2. CDR1 is SGHTA, CDR2 FQGNSA, per germline. The junction had 8 bases not matched to a gene; V was cut back by 6 bases and J by 2 bases. The length of the CDR3 is 15 residues. CDR3 in amino acids: CASRSGRSTAYEQYF. As DNA, the CDR3 is TGTGCCAGCAGAAGCGGGAGGTCCACCGCCTACGAGCAGTACTTC.

The V call is TRBV5-4, the J call TRBJ2-3; the match to TRBD1 covers 7 bases. Germline V gene data show CDR1 as SGHNT and CDR2 as YYREEE (reference sequence). J was trimmed by 0 bases and V by 0 bases; bases with no gene match: 1. The CDR3 length is 15 residues. In DNA, the CDR3 is TGTGCCAGCAGCTTGGTACAGGGGAGCACAGATACGCAGTATTTT. Protein: CASSLVQGSTDTQYF.

Only one count was recorded for this clone. CDR3 coding DNA: TGTGCCAGCAGTTTATACCAGGGCCAAAGCACAGATACGCAGTATTTT. Protein: CASSLYQGQSTDTQYF. This rearrangement joins TRBV28 to TRBJ2-3, with a possible D match to TRBD1 (5 bases). Trimming shortened V by 1 base and J by 0 bases, and 11 bases separated the two germline ends. The CDR3 totals 16 residues. CDR1 is MDHEN, CDR2 SYDVKM, per germline.